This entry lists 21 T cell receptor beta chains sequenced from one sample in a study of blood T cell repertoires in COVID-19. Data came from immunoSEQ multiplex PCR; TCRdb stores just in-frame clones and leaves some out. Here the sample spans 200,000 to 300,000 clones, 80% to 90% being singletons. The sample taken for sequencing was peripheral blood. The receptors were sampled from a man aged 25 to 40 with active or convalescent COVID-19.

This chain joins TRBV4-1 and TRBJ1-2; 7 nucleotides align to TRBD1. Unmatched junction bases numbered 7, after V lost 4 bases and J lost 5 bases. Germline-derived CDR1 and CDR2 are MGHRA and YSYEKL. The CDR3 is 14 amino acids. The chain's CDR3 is CASSPMGDSYGYTF. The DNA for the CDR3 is TGCGCCAGCAGCCCCATGGGGGACAGTTATGGCTACACCTTC.

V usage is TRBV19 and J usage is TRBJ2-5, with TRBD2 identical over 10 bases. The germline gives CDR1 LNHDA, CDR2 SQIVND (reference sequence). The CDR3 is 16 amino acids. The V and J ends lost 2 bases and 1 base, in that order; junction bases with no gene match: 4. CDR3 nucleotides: TGTGCCAGTAGTATAACCCAGCGGGGGGGCCAAGAGACCCAGTACTTC. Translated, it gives CASSITQRGGQETQYF.

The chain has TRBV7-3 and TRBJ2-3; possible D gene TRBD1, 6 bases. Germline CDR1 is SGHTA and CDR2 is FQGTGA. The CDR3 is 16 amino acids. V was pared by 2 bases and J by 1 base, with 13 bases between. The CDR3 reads CASSLDGAGGTDTQYF. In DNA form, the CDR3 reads TGTGCCAGCAGCTTAGACGGTGCAGGGGGCACAGATACGCAGTATTTT. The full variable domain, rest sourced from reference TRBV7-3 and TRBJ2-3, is GAGVSQTPSNKVTEKGKYVELRCDPISGHTALYWYRQSLGQGPEFLIYFQGTGAADDSGLPNDRFFAVRPEGSVSTLKIQRTERGDSAVYLCASSLDGAGGTDTQYFGPGTRLTVL.

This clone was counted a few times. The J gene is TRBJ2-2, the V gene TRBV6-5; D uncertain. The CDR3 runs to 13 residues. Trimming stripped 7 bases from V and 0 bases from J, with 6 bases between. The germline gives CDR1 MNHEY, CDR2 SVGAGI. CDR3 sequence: CASNPANTGELFF. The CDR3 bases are TGTGCCAGCAATCCAGCGAACACCGGGGAGCTGTTTTTT.

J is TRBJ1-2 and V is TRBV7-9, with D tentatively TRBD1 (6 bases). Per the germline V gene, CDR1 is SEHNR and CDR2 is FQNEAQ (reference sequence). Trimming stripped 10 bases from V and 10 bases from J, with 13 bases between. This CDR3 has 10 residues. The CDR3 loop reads CATNQGSYTF. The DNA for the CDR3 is TGTGCCACCAATCAGGGGTCCTACACCTTC.

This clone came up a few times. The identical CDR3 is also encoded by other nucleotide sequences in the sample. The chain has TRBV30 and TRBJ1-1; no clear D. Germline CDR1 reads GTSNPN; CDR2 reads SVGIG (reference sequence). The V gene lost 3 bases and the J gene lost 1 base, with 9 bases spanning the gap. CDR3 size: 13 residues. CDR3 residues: CAWRYGQNTEAFF. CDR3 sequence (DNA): TGTGCCTGGAGATATGGGCAGAACACTGAAGCTTTCTTT.

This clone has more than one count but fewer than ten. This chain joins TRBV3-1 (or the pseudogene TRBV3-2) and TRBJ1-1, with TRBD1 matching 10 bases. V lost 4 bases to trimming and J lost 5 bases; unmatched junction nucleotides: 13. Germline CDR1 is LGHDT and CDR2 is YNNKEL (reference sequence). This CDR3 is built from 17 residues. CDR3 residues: CASSPRDRGLRGTEAFF. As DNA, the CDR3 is TGTGCCAGCAGCCCCCGGGACAGGGGATTGAGGGGAACTGAAGCTTTCTTT.

This CDR3 is CASSLAGQGVMNTEAFF. The CDR3 DNA sequence: TGTGCCAGCAGCTTAGCAGGACAGGGGGTGATGAACACTGAAGCTTTCTTT. V gene TRBV13 combines with J gene TRBJ1-1; 10 nucleotides match TRBD1. The J segment lost 0 bases and the V segment lost 1 base, leaving 5 bases of the junction unmatched. Germline CDR1 PRHDT, CDR2 FYEKMQ (reference sequence). The CDR3 is made up of 17 amino acids. Together with reference TRBV13 and TRBJ1-1, the CDR3 gives the full variable domain: AAGVIQSPRHLIKEKRETATLKCYPIPRHDTVYWYQQGPGQDPQFLISFYEKMQSDKGSIPDRFSAQQFSDYHSELNMSSLELGDSALYFCASSLAGQGVMNTEAFFGQGTRLTVV.

CDR3 amino acids: CASSIQGWSYEQYF. CDR3 DNA: TGTGCCAGTAGTATTCAGGGTTGGTCCTACGAGCAGTACTTC. The rearrangement links TRBV19 to TRBJ2-7; weak D call: TRBD1 (5 bases). The CDR3 extends over 14 amino acids. Germline values: CDR1 LNHDA, CDR2 SQIVND (reference sequence). The V gene lost 3 bases and the J gene lost 1 base, with 10 bases spanning the gap.

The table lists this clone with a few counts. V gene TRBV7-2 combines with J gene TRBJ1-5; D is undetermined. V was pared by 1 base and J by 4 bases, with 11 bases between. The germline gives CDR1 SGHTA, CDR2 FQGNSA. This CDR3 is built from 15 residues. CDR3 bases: TGTGCCAGCAGCTTAGGCTCCAGTCGAAATCAGCCCCAGCATTTT. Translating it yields CASSLGSSRNQPQHF.

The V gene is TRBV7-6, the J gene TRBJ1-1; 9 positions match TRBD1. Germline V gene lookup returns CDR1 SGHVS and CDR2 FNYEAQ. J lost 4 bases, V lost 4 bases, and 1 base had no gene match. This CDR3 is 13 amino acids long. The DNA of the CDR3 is TGTGCCAGCAGCTCGGGACAGGGCACTGAAGCTTTCTTT. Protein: CASSSGQGTEAFF. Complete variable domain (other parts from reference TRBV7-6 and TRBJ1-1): GAGVSQSPRYKVTKRGQDVALRCDPISGHVSLYWYRQALGQGPEFLTYFNYEAQQDKSGLPNDRFSAERPEGSISTLTIQRTEQRDSAMYRCASSSGQGTEAFFGQGTRLTVV.

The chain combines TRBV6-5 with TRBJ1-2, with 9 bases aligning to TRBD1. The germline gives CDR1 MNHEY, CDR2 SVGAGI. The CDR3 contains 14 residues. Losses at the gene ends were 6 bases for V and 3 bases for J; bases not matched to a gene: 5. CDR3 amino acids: CASSGQGMYYGYTF. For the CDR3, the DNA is TGTGCCAGCAGCGGACAGGGGATGTACTATGGCTACACCTTC.

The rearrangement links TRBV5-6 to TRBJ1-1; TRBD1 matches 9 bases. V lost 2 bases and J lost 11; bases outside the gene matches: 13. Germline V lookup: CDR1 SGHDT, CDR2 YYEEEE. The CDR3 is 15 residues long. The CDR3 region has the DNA TGTGCCAGCAGCTTTTTAGGTACAGGGGGCCGGGCGGCTTTCTTT. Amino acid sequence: CASSFLGTGGRAAFF. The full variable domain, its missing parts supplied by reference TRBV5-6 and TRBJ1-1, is DAGVTQSPTHLIKTRGQQVTLRCSPKSGHDTVSWYQQALGQGPQFIFQYYEEEERQRGNFPDRFSGHQFPNYSSELNVNALLLGDSALYLCASSFLGTGGRAAFFGQGTRLTVV.

The CDR3 DNA follows: TGTGCCAGCAGCCAAGATATGATAGCGGGGGCCCGCACAGATACGCAGTATTTT. It encodes CASSQDMIAGARTDTQYF. This chain joins TRBV3-1 (or the pseudogene TRBV3-2) and TRBJ2-3, with TRBD2 matching over 9 bases. CDR1 LGHDT and CDR2 YNNKEL come from the germline V gene (reference sequence). J lost 1 base, V lost 0 bases, and 8 bases had no gene match. The length of the CDR3 is 18 residues.

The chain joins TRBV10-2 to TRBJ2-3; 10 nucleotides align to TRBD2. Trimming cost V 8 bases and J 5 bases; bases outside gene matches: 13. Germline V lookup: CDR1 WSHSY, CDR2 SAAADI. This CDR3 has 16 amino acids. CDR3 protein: CASALAGALYRDTQYF. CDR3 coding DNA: TGCGCCAGCGCCCTAGCGGGGGCCCTTTATAGAGATACGCAGTATTTT.

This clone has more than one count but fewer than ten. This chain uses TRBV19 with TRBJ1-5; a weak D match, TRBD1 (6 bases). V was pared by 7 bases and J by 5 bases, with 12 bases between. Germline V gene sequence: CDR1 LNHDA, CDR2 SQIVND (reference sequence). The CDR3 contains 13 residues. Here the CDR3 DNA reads TGTGCCAGTACAGGCAGGGGATATCAGCCCCAGCATTTT. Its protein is CASTGRGYQPQHF.

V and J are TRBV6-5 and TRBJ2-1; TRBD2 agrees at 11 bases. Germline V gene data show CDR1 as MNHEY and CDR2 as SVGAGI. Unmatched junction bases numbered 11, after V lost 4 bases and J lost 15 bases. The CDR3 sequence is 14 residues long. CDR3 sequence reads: CASSFSGGDPQRFF. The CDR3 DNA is TGTGCCAGCAGTTTTAGCGGGGGGGACCCTCAACGGTTCTTC.

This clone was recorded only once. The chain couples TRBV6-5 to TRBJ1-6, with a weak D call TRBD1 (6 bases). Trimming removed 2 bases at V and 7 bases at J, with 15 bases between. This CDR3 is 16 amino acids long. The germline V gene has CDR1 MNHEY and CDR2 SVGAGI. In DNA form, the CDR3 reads TGTGCCAGCAGTTACCGCCCACCAGGGGAAAATTCACCCCTCCACTTT. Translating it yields CASSYRPPGENSPLHF.

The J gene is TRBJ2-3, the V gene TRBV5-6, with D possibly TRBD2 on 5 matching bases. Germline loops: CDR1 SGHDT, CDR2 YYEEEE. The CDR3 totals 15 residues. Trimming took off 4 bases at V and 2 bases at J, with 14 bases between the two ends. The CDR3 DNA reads TGTGCCAGCAGCCGACGGGAAGGGTTCACAGATACGCAGTATTTT. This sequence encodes CASSRREGFTDTQYF.

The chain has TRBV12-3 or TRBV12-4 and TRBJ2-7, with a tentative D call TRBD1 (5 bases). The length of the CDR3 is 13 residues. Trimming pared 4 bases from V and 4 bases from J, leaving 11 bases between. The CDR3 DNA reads TGTGCCAGCAGTTCCAGGGTCGAGTACGAGCAGTACTTC. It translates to CASSSRVEYEQYF.

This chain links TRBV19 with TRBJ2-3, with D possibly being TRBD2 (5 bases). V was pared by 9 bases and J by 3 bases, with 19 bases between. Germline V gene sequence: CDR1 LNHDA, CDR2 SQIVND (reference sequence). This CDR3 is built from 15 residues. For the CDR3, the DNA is TGTGCCAGCAGGCCAGTCGTCGGGGTTACAGATACGCAGTATTTT. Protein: CASRPVVGVTDTQYF.